These 7 T cell receptor beta chains originate from one sample sequenced in a study of shared clonotypes between healthy human individuals. Libraries were prepared by immunoSEQ multiplex PCR; TCRdb keeps only in-frame clonotypes and omits some of them. Altogether approximately 1.5 million clones are present, around 98.5% being singletons, with the ten largest covering over 0.3%. Specimen: naive CD4+ T cells sorted from blood. Regarding subset: CD45RA+ positively selected. The receptor set was obtained from a man aged 30 to 39 in good health.

The rearrangement links TRBV4-3 to TRBJ2-3, with TRBD2 identical over 12 bases. CDR3 size: 19 residues. J gave up 3 bases and V 1 base, and 11 bases lay outside the gene matches. CDR1 is LGHNA and CDR2 is YSLEER in the germline V gene. The CDR3 spells CASSQGQPSGRAGTDTQYF. Written as DNA, the CDR3 is TGCGCCAGCAGCCAAGGGCAGCCTAGCGGGAGGGCCGGTACAGATACGCAGTATTTT.

This clone was picked up one time. The chain uses TRBV7-4 and TRBJ2-7, with 7 bases aligning to TRBD1. The CDR3 consists of 19 residues. Germline trimming cut 3 bases from V and 3 bases from J; bases unmatched to any gene: 20. CDR1 is SGHVT and CDR2 is SQSDAQ in the germline V gene. CDR3 residues: CASSFFPGQGEKGFYEQYF. CDR3 bases: TGTGCCAGCAGCTTTTTTCCGGGCCAGGGGGAGAAGGGGTTCTACGAGCAGTACTTC.

The chain is built from TRBV28 and TRBJ2-7, with 10 nucleotides matching TRBD2. The germline V gene encodes CDR1 MDHEN and CDR2 SYDVKM. V lost 3 bases to trimming and J lost 6 bases; unmatched junction nucleotides: 5. This CDR3 comprises 14 residues. The CDR3 coding sequence is TGTGCCAGCAGTTTGCTAGCGGGAGTCGGCGAGCAGTACTTC. Protein: CASSLLAGVGEQYF.

The chain carries TRBV11-2 and TRBJ2-7, with a weak D call TRBD2 (6 bases). This CDR3 spans 15 amino acids. Germline V gene sequence: CDR1 SGHAT, CDR2 FQNNGV. Trimming took 5 bases from V and 3 from J, leaving 17 bases between them. CDR3 sequence (DNA): TGTGCCAGCAGCCCCCGCGGAGGGTGGGGCTACGAGCAGTACTTC. Its translation: CASSPRGGWGYEQYF.

J is TRBJ2-7 and V is TRBV28; the match to TRBD1 covers 10 bases. The CDR3 has 16 residues. After removal of 7 bases from V and 0 bases from J, the junction contained 9 bases not matched to a gene. CDR1 is MDHEN, CDR2 SYDVKM, per germline. CDR3 sequence (DNA): TGTGCCAGCACAGTATCAGGGACAGGGGACTCCTACGAGCAGTACTTC. Amino acid sequence: CASTVSGTGDSYEQYF.

The chain carries TRBV7-2 and TRBJ2-7; possibly TRBD2 for D (5 bases). CDR1 and CDR2 from the germline V gene are SGHTA and FQGNSA. The CDR3 consists of 15 residues. The V end was cut by 0 bases, the J end by 0 bases, with 9 bases between. Written as DNA, the CDR3 is TGTGCCAGCAGCTTAGCGTTAGGGAGCTCCTACGAGCAGTACTTC. It encodes CASSLALGSSYEQYF.

The rearrangement uses TRBV5-1 and TRBJ2-3; tentative D call: TRBD1 (6 bases). Germline CDR1 is SGHRS and CDR2 is YFSETQ. This CDR3 is 13 amino acids long. Trimming shortened V by 1 base and J by 5 bases, and 8 bases separated the two germline ends. CDR3 nucleotides: TGCGCCAGCAGCTTGCTGGACAGAGATACGCAGTATTTT. Amino acids: CASSLLDRDTQYF. The whole variable domain, remainder taken from reference TRBV5-1 and TRBJ2-3, is KAGVTQTPRYLIKTRGQQVTLSCSPISGHRSVSWYQQTPGQGLQFLFEYFSETQRNKGNFPGRFSGRQFSNSRSEMNVSTLELGDSALYLCASSLLDRDTQYFGPGTRLTVL.